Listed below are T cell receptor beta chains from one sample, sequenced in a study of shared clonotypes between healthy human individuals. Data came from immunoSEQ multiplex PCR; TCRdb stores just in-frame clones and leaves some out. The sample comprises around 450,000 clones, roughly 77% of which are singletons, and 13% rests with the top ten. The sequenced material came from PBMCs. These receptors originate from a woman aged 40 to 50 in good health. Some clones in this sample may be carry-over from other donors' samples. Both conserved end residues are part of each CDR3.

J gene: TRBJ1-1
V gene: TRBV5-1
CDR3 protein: CASSLELNTEAFF

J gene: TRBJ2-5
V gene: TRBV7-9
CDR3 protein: CASSLKETQYF

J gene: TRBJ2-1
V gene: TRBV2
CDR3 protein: CASTLASSYNEQFF

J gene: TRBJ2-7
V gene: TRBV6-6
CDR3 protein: CASSYTYEQYF

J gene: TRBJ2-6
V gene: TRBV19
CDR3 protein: CASRRPMGGANVLTF

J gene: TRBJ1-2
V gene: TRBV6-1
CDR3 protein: CASSNRGVDGYTF

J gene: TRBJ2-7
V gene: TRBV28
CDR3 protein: CASFDRYSYEQYF

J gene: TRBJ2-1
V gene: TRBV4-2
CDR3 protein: CASSQDTGSSSSQFF

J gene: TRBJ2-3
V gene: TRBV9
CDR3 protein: CASSVGREHTDTQYF

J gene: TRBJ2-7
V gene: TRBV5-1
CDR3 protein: CASSSWETGIDYEQYF

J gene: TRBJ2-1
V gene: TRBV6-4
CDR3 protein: CASSDSVSGLNEQFF

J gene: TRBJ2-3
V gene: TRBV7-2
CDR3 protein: CASSLASTRDLGDTQYF

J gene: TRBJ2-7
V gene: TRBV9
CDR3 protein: CASSTDGRSYEQYF

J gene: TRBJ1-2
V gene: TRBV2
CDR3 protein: CASSVTDYDYGYTF

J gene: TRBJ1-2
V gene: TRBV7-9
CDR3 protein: CASSLRGWSYTF

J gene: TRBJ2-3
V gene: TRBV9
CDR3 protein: CASSVVGLAADTQYF

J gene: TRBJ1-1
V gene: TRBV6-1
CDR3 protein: CASRSLRWGVAEAFF

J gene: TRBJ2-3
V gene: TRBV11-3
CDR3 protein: CASSRGATDTQYF

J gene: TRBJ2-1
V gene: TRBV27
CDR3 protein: CASSHRGSGEQFF

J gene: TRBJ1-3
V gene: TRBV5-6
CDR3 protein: CASSGRGPGNTIYF

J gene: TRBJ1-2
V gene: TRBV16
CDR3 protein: CASSHGQGSYGYTF

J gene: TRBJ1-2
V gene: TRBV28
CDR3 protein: CASSSGQGAPYGYTF

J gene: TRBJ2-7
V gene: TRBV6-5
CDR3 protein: CASSYRREPSYEQYF

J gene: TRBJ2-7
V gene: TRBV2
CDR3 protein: CASSRQAHTHFF

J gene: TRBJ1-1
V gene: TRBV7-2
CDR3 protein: CASSGYRVGDTEAFF

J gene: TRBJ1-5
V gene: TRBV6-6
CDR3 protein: CASSYSGKGAQHF

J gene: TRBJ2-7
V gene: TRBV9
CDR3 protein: CASSRGQEPYEQYF

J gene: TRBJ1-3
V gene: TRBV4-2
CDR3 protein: CASSQDTPRTGGRNTIYF

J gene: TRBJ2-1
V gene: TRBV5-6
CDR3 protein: CASSLYVQAYNEQFF

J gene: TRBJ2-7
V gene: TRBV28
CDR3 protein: CASRSGSSYEQYF

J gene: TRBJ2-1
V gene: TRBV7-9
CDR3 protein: CASSLATTGEVDEQFF

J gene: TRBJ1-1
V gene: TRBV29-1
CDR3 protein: CSHTGGWTEAFF

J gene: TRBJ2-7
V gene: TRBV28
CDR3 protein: CASNPPSPIYEQYF

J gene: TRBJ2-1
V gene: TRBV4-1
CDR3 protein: CASSYYNEQFF

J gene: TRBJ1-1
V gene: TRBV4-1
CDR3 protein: CASSLQSLNTEAFF

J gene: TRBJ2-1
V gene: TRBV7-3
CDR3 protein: CASSPTSGPYNEQFF